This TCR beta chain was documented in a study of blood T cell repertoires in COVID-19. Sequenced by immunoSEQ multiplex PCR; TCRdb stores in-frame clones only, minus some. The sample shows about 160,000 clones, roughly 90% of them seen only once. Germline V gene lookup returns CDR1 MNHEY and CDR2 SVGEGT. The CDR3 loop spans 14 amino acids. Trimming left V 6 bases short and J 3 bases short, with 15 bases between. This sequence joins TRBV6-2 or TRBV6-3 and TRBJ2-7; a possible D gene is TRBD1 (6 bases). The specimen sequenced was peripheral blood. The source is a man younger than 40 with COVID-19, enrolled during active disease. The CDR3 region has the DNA TGTGCCAGCAGCTTGGAGAACAGGGACTACGAGCAGTACTTC. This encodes CASSLENRDYEQYF.